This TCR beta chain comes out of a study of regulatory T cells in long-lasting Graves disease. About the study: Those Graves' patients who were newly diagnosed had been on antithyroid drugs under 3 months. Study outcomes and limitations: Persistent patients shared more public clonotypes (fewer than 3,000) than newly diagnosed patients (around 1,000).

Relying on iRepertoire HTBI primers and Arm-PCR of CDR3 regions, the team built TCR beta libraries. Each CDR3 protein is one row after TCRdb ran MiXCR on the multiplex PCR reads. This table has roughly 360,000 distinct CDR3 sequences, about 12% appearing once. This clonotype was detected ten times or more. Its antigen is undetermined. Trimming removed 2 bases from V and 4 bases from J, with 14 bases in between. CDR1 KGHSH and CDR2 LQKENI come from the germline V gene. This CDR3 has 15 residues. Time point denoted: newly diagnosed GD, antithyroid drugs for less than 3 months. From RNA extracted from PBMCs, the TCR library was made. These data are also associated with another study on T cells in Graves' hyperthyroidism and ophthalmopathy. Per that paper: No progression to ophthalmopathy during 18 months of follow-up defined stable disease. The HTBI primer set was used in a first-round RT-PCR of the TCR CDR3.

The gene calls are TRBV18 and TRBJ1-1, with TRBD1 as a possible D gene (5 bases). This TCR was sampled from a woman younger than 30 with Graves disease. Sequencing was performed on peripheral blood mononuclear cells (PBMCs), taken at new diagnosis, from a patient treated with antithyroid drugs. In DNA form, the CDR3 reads TGTGCCAGCTCACCATATATGCAGGGACCCACTGAAGCTTTCTTT. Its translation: CASSPYMQGPTEAFF. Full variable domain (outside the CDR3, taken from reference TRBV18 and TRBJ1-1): NAGVMQNPRHLVRRRGQEARLRCSPMKGHSHVYWYRQLPEEGLKFMVYLQKENIIDESGMPKERFSAEFPKEGPSILRIQQVVRGDSAAYFCASSPYMQGPTEAFFGQGTRLTVV.